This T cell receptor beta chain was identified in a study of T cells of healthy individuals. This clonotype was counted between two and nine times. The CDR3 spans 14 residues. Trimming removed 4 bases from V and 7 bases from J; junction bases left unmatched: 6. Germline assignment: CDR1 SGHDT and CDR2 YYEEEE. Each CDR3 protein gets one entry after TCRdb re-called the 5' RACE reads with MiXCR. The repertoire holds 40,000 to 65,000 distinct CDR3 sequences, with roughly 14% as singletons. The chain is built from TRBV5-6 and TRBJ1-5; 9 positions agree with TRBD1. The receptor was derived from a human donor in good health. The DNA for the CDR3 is TGTGCCAGCAGCCAATGGACAGGGGTCCAGCCCCAGCATTTT. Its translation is CASSQWTGVQPQHF.